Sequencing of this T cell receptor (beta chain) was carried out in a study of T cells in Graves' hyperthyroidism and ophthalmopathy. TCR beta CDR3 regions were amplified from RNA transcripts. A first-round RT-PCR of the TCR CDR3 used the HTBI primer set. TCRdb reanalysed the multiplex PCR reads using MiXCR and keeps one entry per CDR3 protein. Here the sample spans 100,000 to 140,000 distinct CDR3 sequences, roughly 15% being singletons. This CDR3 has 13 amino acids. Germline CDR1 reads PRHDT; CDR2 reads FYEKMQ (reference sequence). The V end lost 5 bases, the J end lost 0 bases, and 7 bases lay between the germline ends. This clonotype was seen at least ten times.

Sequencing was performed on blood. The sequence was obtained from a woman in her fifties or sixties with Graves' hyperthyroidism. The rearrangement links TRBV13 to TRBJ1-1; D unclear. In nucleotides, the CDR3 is TGTGCCAGCAGCGAAGACTTGAACACTGAAGCTTTCTTT. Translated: CASSEDLNTEAFF.